This T cell receptor beta chain came from a study of shared clonotypes between healthy human individuals. Study overall: Donors had three CD4 naive, three CD4 memory, two CD8 naive and one CD8 memory plate apiece.

Methods used by the authors: From ImmunoSEQ came sequences covering only the junction and carrying no quality scores, so filtering differed. Method: immunoSEQ multiplex PCR; TCRdb's copy keeps in-frame clones and lacks some. Clone size and V and J calls were adopted from that table, with D and trimming inferred from the DNA. Of millions of clones detected, about 95% appear once; the ten largest clones hold 0.1% to 0.15%. All participating donors were Caucasian adults from Nashville, Tennessee. CD45RA-negative memory and CD45RA+ naive subsets were split from the CD4+ cells. The CDR3 contains 16 residues. CDR1 and CDR2 from the germline V gene are SGHAT and FQNNGV. With 1 base clipped from V and 0 bases from J, the junction kept 6 bases outside the gene matches.

Sequencing input: naive CD4+ T cells sorted from blood. Subset specified: CD45RA+ positively selected. The rearrangement uses TRBV11-2 and TRBJ2-7, with TRBD2 matching over 7 bases. This receptor was obtained from a man aged 18 to 35 in good health. The CDR3 loop reads CASSLVGTKASYEQYF. As DNA, the CDR3 is TGTGCCAGCAGCTTAGTTGGGACTAAAGCCTCCTACGAGCAGTACTTC.